This T cell receptor beta chain stems from a study of cytomegalovirus exposure and HLA in healthy donors. This clone showed up just a few times. 13 Jbeta primers and 60 Vbeta primers were used for the PCR. The table came from immunoSEQ multiplex PCR; TCRdb's copy has only in-frame clones and leaves some out. Found here are roughly 160,000 clones, approximately 79% of them singletons; the top ten hold around 4%. The V end lost 5 bases, the J end lost 6 bases, and 23 bases lay between the germline ends. This CDR3 is 16 amino acids long. Germline-derived CDR1 and CDR2 are SGHTA and FQGNSA. The sequence derives from a man aged 40-55 years in good health and CMV-seronegative. The chain has TRBV7-2 and TRBJ2-7; maybe TRBD1 (6 bases). Sequencing used PBMCs. The CDR3 nucleotides are TGTGCCAGCAGCCCCATAATGACGACAGGCTCCCCCGAGCAGTACTTC. Translating it yields CASSPIMTTGSPEQYF.